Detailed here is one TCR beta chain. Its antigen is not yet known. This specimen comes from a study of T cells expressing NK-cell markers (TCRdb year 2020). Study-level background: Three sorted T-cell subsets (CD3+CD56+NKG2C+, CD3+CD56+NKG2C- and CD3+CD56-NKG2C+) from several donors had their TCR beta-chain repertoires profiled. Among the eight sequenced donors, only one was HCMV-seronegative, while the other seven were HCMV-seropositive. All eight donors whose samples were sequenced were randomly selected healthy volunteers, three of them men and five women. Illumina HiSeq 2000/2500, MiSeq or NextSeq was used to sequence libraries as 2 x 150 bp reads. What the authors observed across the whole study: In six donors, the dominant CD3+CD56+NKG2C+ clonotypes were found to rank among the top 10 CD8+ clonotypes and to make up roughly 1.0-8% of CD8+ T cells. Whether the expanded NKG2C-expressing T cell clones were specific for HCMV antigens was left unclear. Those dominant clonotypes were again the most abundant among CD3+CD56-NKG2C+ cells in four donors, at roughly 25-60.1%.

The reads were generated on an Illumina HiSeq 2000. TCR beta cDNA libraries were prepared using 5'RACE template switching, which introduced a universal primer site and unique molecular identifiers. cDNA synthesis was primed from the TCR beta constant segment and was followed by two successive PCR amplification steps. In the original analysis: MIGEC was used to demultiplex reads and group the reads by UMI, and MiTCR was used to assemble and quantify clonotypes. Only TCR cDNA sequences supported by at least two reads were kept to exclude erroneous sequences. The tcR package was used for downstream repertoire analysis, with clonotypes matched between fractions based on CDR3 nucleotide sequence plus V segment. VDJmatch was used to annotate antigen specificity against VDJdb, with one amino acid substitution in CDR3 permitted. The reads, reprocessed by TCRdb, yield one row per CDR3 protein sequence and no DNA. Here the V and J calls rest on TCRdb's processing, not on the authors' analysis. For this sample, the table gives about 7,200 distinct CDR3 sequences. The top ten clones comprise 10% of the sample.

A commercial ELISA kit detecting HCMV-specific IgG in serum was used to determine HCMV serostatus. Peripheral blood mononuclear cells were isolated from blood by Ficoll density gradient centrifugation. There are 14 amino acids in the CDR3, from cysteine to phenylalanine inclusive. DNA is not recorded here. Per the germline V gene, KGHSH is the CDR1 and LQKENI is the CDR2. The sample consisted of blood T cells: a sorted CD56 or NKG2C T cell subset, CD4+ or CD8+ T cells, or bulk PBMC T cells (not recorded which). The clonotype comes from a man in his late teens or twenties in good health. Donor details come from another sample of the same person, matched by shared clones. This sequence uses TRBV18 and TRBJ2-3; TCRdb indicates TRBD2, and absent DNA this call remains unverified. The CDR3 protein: CASSPLSGLDTQYF. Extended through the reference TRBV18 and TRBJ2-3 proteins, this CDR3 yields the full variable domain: NAGVMQNPRHLVRRRGQEARLRCSPMKGHSHVYWYRQLPEEGLKFMVYLQKENIIDESGMPKERFSAEFPKEGPSILRIQQVVRGDSAAYFCASSPLSGLDTQYFGPGTRLTVL.